The source of this T cell receptor (beta chain) is a study of T cell changes during pregnancy in multiple sclerosis. Assay used: immunoSEQ multiplex PCR; TCRdb lists only in-frame clones, some missing. The repertoire holds about 55,000 clones, with roughly 94% as singletons. Specimen: CD8+ T cells from peripheral blood mononuclear cells, collected in the third trimester of pregnancy. This clonotype originated in a female donor with multiple sclerosis, enrolled in a pregnancy study.

This chain's CDR3 is CSVVVAGGNEQFF. As DNA, the CDR3 is TGCAGCGTTGTTGTAGCGGGAGGGAATGAGCAGTTCTTC. V and J are TRBV29-1 and TRBJ2-1; 11 nucleotides match TRBD2. This CDR3 contains 13 residues. CDR1 is SQVTM and CDR2 is ANQGSEA in the germline V gene. Trimming at V came to 4 bases and at J to 7 bases, leaving 3 bases not matched to a gene.